A single sample is the source of the 9 T cell receptor beta chains below, sequenced in a study. TCRdb called the RT-PCR reads again in MiXCR, with one record for every CDR3 protein. The table lists almost 700,000 distinct CDR3 sequences, 14% of them singletons, with 3% to 4.5% in the top ten. Sequenced sample: memory CD4+ T cells from blood. Every receptor here comes from a female donor in good health, serving as a healthy control.

This clonotype was detected only a few times. This chain links TRBV2 with TRBJ2-4; 7 bases are a match to TRBD1. Per germline, CDR1 SNHLY and CDR2 FYNNEI. Trimming removed 5 bases from V and 1 base from J; junction bases left unmatched: 8. The CDR3 totals 16 residues. The CDR3 region is CASSTGEKGAKNIQYF. CDR3 nucleotides: TGTGCCAGCAGTACAGGGGAGAAGGGGGCCAAAAACATTCAGTACTTC.

This clonotype was seen at least ten times. The V and J genes are TRBV12-3 or TRBV12-4 and TRBJ2-3, with 11 bases that match TRBD1. Germline trimming cut 6 bases from V and 6 bases from J; bases unmatched to any gene: 5. The CDR3 covers 14 residues. The CDR3 loop is CASRPGQGVDTQYF. DNA for the CDR3: TGTGCCAGCAGGCCGGGACAGGGGGTGGATACGCAGTATTTT.

The rearrangement links TRBV5-4 to TRBJ2-3; possibly TRBD2 for D (6 bases). Germline V gene data show CDR1 as SGHNT and CDR2 as YYREEE (reference sequence). The CDR3 length is 15 residues. The V and J ends lost 4 bases and 0 bases respectively, with 12 bases between them. DNA for the CDR3: TGTGCCAGCAGCCTCCGGGAGTTAAGCACAGATACGCAGTATTTT. This gives the protein CASSLRELSTDTQYF.

This clonotype has more than one count but fewer than ten. This chain joins TRBV3-1 and TRBJ2-1; 8 nucleotides line up with TRBD2. Trimming removed 4 bases from V and 6 bases from J; junction bases left unmatched: 8. CDR3 length: 15 amino acids. Germline V gives CDR1 LGHDT, CDR2 YNNKEL (reference sequence). CDR3 sequence (DNA): TGTGCCAGCAGCCCTAGGGCGGGAGGCGGCAATGAGCAGTTCTTC. Translation: CASSPRAGGGNEQFF.

The chain recombines TRBV7-2 with TRBJ2-5; no clear D. CDR3 size: 13 residues. Germline assignment: CDR1 SGHTA and CDR2 FQGNSA. Trimming pared 5 bases from V and 2 bases from J, leaving 9 bases between. The CDR3 spells CASSRSYQETQYF. CDR3 coding DNA: TGTGCCAGCAGCCGTAGCTATCAAGAGACCCAGTACTTC.

This clonotype has at least ten counts. V and J are TRBV27 and TRBJ2-7, with 15 bases lining up with TRBD2. The germline CDR1 and CDR2 sequences are MNHEY and SMNVEV (reference sequence). The CDR3 totals 17 residues. V shed 4 bases, J shed 3 bases, and the junction held 7 bases outside the gene matches. CDR3 sequence reads: CASSSPGLAGGRYEQYF. CDR3 sequence (DNA): TGTGCCAGCAGTTCGCCAGGACTAGCGGGAGGGCGCTACGAGCAGTACTTC.

This clonotype was seen ten or more times. The chain carries TRBV20-1 and TRBJ2-3; D remains unclear. This CDR3 is built from 13 residues. Trimming left V 4 bases short and J 1 base short, with 9 bases between. The germline gives CDR1 DFQATT, CDR2 SNEGSKA (reference sequence). CDR3 sequence (DNA): TGCAGTGCTATAGGGCCGGGCACAGATACGCAGTATTTT. This codes for CSAIGPGTDTQYF.

Note on this clonotype: A much larger clone differs by one base, so this may be a read error. The chain couples TRBV5-1 to TRBJ2-7, with 13 bases identical to TRBD2. With V trimmed by 4 bases and J by 5 bases, 9 bases remained unmatched. Germline V gene lookup returns CDR1 SGHRS and CDR2 YFSETQ. The CDR3 totals 16 residues. The CDR3 region has the DNA TGCGCCAGCAGCCTCGAGACTAGCGGGAGGATCCACGAGCAGTACTTC. Amino acids: CASSLETSGRIHEQYF. The entire variable domain, with the rest obtained from reference TRBV5-1 and TRBJ2-7, is as follows: KAGVTQTPRYLIKTRGQQVTLSCSPISGHRSVSWYQQTPGQGLQFLFEYFSETQRNKGNFPGRFSGRQFSNSRSEMNVSTLELGDSALYLCASSLETSGRIHEQYFGPGTRLTVT.

This clonotype showed up many times. The J gene is TRBJ2-7, the V gene TRBV5-1, with D uncertain. Trimming removed 4 bases at V and 3 bases at J, with 11 bases between. CDR1 SGHRS and CDR2 YFSETQ come from the germline V gene. The CDR3 spans 13 residues. The CDR3 loop reads CASSQRPDYEQYF. The CDR3 nucleotides are TGCGCCAGCAGCCAGCGACCAGACTACGAGCAGTACTTC. Together with reference TRBV5-1 and TRBJ2-7, the CDR3 gives the full variable domain: KAGVTQTPRYLIKTRGQQVTLSCSPISGHRSVSWYQQTPGQGLQFLFEYFSETQRNKGNFPGRFSGRQFSNSRSEMNVSTLELGDSALYLCASSQRPDYEQYFGPGTRLTVT.